This T cell receptor (beta chain) is drawn from a study of T cell repertoires in aging, cancer and after chemotherapy. Study results and caveats: Median generation probability rose over the chemotherapy interval in each cancer cohort, suggesting rebound thymic output.

About this clonotype: Its antigen is still unknown.

CDR1 is DFQATT, CDR2 SNEGSKA, per germline (reference sequence). After removal of 6 bases from V and 4 bases from J, the junction contained 9 bases not matched to a gene. This CDR3 spans 15 amino acids. Rearranged V-D-J TRB sequences were amplified with a mixed TRB-A/B primer pool. MiXCR, applied by TCRdb to the multiplex PCR reads, yields one record per CDR3 protein. The profile shows approximately 8,300 distinct CDR3 sequences, around 34% of them singletons. TCR beta rearrangements were amplified from peripheral blood genomic DNA. The chain has TRBV20-1 and TRBJ2-2; 9 bases are a match to TRBD1. The sequencing sample was made of blood. This clonotype was obtained from a human donor in good health. The donor label of this sample is uncertain. The CDR3 protein is CSATYRGRGTGELFF. The CDR3 DNA reads TGCAGTGCCACGTACAGGGGGCGCGGCACCGGGGAGCTGTTTTTT.